This TCR beta chain was identified in a study of blood T cell repertoires in COVID-19. Background on the study: There were acute and convalescent COVID-19 samples, and they came from the United States, Italy and Spain.

V gave up 6 bases and J gave up 4 bases; unmatched junction bases: 11. Germline V gene lookup returns CDR1 PRHDT and CDR2 FYEKMQ (reference sequence). This CDR3 comprises 16 residues. Produced via immunoSEQ multiplex PCR; TCRdb's table is partial and in-frame only. Among 30,000 to 40,000 clones listed, roughly 80% were seen once. This chain joins TRBV13 and TRBJ2-2; 7 bases line up with TRBD2. Sample: peripheral blood. This receptor was identified in a man between 65 and 85 years old with COVID-19, enrolled during active disease. The CDR3 sequence: CASSGITGGFTGELFF. The CDR3, as DNA: TGTGCCAGCAGTGGGATTACGGGAGGATTCACCGGGGAGCTGTTTTTT.